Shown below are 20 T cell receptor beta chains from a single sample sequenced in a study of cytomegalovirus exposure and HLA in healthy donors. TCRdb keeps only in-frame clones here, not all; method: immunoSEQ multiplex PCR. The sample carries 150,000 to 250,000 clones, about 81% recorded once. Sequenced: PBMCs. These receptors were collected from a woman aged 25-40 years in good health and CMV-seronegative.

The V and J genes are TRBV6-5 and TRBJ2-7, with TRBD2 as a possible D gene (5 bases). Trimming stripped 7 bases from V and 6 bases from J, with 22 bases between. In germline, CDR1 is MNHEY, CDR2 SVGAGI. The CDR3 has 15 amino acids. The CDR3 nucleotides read TGTGCCAGCACCCCCTCACGGTTCATCGGGGTCGAGCAGTACTTC. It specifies CASTPSRFIGVEQYF.

The CDR3 nucleotides are TGTGCCAGCAGTGGCCGCCGGGACAGGGCTAATGAAAAACTGTTTTTT. Translation gives CASSGRRDRANEKLFF. V gene TRBV6-1 combines with J gene TRBJ1-4; TRBD1 matches 9 bases. Per the germline V gene, CDR1 is MNHNS and CDR2 is SASEGT. The CDR3 extends over 16 amino acids. V lost 4 bases to trimming and J lost 3 bases; unmatched junction nucleotides: 6.

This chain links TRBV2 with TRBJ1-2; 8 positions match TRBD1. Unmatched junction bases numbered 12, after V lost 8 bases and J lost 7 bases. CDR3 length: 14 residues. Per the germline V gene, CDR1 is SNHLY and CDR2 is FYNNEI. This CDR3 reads CASQDSGGAGGYTF. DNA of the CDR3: TGTGCCAGCCAAGACTCAGGGGGCGCAGGTGGCTACACCTTC.

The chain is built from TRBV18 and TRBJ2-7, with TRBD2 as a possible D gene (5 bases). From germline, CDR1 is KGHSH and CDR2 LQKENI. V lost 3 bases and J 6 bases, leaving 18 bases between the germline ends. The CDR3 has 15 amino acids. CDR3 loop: CASSPQKINRGEQYF. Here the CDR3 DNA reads TGTGCCAGCTCACCCCAAAAAATAAATCGGGGCGAGCAGTACTTC.

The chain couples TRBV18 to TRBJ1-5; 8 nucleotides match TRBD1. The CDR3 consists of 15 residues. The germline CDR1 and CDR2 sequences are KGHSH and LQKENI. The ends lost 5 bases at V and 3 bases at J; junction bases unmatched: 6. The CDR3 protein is CASSLDRVPNQPQHF. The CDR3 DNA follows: TGTGCCAGCTCATTGGACAGGGTCCCCAATCAGCCCCAGCATTTT.

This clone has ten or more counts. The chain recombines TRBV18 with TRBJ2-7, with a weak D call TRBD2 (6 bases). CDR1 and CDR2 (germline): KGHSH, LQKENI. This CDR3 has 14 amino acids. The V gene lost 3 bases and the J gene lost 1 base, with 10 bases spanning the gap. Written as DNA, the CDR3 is TGTGCCAGCTCACCTTTAGCGGATTCCTACGAGCAGTACTTC. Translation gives CASSPLADSYEQYF.

CDR3 in amino acids: CASKDYTDEQYF. CDR3 coding DNA: TGCGCCAGCAAGGACTATACCGACGAGCAGTACTTC. The chain recombines TRBV5-1 with TRBJ2-7; D might be TRBD2 (6 bases). Germline CDR1 is SGHRS and CDR2 is YFSETQ. Trimming shortened V by 6 bases and J by 5 bases, and 12 bases separated the two germline ends. This CDR3 region has 12 residues.

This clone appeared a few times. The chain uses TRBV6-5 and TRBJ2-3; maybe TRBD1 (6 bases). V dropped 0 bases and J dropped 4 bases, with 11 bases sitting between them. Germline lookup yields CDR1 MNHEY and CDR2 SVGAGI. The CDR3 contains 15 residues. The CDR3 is CASSYSAGAADTQYF. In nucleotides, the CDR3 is TGTGCCAGCAGTTACTCAGCAGGGGCCGCAGATACGCAGTATTTT.

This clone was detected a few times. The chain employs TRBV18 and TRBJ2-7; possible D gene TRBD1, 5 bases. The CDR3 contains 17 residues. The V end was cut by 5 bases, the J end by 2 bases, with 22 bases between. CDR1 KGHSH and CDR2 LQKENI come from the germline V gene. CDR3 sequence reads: CASSTYSGQGDTYEQYF. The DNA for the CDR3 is TGTGCCAGCTCAACTTATTCTGGACAAGGGGATACCTACGAGCAGTACTTC.

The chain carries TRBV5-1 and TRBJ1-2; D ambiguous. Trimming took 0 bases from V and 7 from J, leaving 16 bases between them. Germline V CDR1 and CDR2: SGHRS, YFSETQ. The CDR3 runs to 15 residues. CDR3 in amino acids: CASSLGQVMLGGYTF. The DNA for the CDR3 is TGCGCCAGCAGCTTGGGTCAGGTGATGTTGGGTGGCTACACCTTC. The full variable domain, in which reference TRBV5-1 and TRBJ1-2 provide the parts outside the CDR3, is KAGVTQTPRYLIKTRGQQVTLSCSPISGHRSVSWYQQTPGQGLQFLFEYFSETQRNKGNFPGRFSGRQFSNSRSEMNVSTLELGDSALYLCASSLGQVMLGGYTFGSGTRLTVV.

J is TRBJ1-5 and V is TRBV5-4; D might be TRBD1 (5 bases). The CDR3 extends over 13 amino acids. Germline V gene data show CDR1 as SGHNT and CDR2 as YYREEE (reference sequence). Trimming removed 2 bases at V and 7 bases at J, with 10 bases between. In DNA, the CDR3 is TGTGCCAGCAGCTTTGGGAGGGGACAGCCCCAGCATTTT. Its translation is CASSFGRGQPQHF.

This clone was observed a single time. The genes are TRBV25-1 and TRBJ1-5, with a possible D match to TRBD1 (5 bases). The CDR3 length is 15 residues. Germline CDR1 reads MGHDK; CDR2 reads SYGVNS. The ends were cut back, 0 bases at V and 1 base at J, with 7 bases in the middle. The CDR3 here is CASSEYGGSNQPQHF. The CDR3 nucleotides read TGTGCCAGCAGTGAATATGGGGGGAGCAATCAGCCCCAGCATTTT.

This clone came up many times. CDR3 amino acids: CAWSPPLAGLYNEQFF. The DNA for the CDR3 is TGTGCCTGGAGTCCCCCCCTTGCGGGACTCTACAATGAGCAGTTCTTC. The chain has TRBV30 and TRBJ2-1, with a tentative D call TRBD2 (6 bases). V shed 2 bases and J shed 3 bases, with 17 bases lying between them. Germline V lookup: CDR1 GTSNPN, CDR2 SVGIG (reference sequence). The CDR3 length is 16 residues.

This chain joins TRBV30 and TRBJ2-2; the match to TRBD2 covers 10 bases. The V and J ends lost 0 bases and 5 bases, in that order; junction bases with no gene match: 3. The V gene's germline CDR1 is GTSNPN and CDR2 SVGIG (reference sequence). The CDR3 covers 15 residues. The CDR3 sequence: CAWSVLAGTTGELFF. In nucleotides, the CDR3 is TGTGCCTGGAGTGTACTAGCGGGGACTACCGGGGAGCTGTTTTTT.

CDR3 bases: TGTGCCAGCAGCTTTTACAGGGGGTCTGGAAACACCATATATTTT. Its protein product is CASSFYRGSGNTIYF. This chain uses TRBV11-2 with TRBJ1-3; 8 nucleotides line up with TRBD1. Germline assignment: CDR1 SGHAT and CDR2 FQNNGV. The CDR3 has 15 amino acids. After removal of 3 bases from V and 1 base from J, the junction contained 2 bases not matched to a gene.

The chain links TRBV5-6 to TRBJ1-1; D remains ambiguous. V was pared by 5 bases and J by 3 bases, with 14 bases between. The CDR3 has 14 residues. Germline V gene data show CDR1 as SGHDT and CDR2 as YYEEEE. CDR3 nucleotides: TGTGCCAGCAGTATAGTGTTTCCGGACACTGAAGCTTTCTTT. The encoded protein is CASSIVFPDTEAFF.

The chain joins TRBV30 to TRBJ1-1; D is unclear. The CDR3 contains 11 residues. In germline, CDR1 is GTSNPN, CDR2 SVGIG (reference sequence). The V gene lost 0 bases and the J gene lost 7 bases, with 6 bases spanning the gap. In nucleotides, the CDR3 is TGTGCCTGGAGTGTAGGAGGTGAAGCTTTCTTT. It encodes CAWSVGGEAFF. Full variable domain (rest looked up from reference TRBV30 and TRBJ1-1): SQTIHQWPATLVQPVGSPLSLECTVEGTSNPNLYWYRQAAGRGLQLLFYSVGIGQISSEVPQNLSASRPQDRQFILSSKKLLLSDSGFYLCAWSVGGEAFFGQGTRLTVV.

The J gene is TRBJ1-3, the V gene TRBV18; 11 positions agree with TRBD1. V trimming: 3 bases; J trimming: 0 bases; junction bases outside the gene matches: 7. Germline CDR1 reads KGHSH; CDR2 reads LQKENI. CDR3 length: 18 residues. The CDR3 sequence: CASSPLGTGGLSGNTIYF. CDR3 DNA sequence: TGTGCCAGCTCACCGCTTGGGACAGGGGGACTCTCTGGAAACACCATATATTTT. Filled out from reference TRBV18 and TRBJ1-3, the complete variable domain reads NAGVMQNPRHLVRRRGQEARLRCSPMKGHSHVYWYRQLPEEGLKFMVYLQKENIIDESGMPKERFSAEFPKEGPSILRIQQVVRGDSAAYFCASSPLGTGGLSGNTIYFGEGSWLTVV.

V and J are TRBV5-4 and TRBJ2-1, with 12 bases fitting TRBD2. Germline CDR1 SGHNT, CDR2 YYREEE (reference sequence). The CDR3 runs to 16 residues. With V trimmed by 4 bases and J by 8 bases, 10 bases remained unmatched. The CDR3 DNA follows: TGTGCCAGCAGCCGACGATCTAGCGGGGGGGCAGATGAGCAGTTCTTC. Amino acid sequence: CASSRRSSGGADEQFF.

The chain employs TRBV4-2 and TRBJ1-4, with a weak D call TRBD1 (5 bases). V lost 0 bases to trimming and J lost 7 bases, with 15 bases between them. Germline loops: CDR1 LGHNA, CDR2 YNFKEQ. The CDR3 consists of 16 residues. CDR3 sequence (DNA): TGTGCCAGCAGCCAAGAGGCGATTGGGGGGGGTGAAAAACTGTTTTTT. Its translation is CASSQEAIGGGEKLFF.